A selection of T cell receptor beta chains follows, all from one sample in a study of vaccination and CD4 T cells after COVID-19. Their specific antigens are unknown. From the PCR reads, TCRdb called clonotypes with MiXCR, one entry per CDR3 protein. This table holds about 11,000 distinct CDR3 sequences, roughly 32% found once. The sequenced sample consisted of CD4+ T cells from blood, cultured in vitro. The receptors come from a human donor in good health. CDR3s include the opening cysteine and the closing phenylalanine or tryptophan. The order of the fields is D gene, J gene, clone size, V gene, CDR3 DNA, CDR3 protein. A D gene is named only where the DNA matches it firmly. Where a row states a size, it is once, few, many or the class of an expanded clone; other rows omit it.

D: TRBD1; J: TRBJ2-3; size: -; V: TRBV12-3/TRBV12-4; DNA: TGTGCCAGCAGTAACAGGGGGCTAGATACGCAGTATTTT; CDR3: CASSNRGLDTQYF
D: TRBD1; J: TRBJ2-7; size: -; V: TRBV5-4; DNA: TGTGCCAGCAGCCACGGGACAGGAGACTACGAGCAGTACTTC; CDR3: CASSHGTGDYEQYF
D: -; J: TRBJ1-6; size: -; V: TRBV21-1; DNA: TGTGCCAGCAGCAAATCCTCGGGGCAATATAATGACAATTCACCCCTCCACTTT; CDR3: CASSKSSGQYNDNSPLHF
D: TRBD2; J: TRBJ2-5; size: few; V: TRBV7-9; DNA: TGTGCCAGCAGCTCCGGGACTAGCGTTGGAGAGACCCAGTACTTC; CDR3: CASSSGTSVGETQYF
D: TRBD1; J: TRBJ1-1; size: -; V: TRBV7-9; DNA: TGTGCCAGCAGCTTCGGGACAGGGATGAACACTGAAGCTTTCTTT; CDR3: CASSFGTGMNTEAFF
D: -; J: TRBJ2-5; size: -; V: TRBV6-1; DNA: TGTGCCAGCAGTGAAGCGGGGGAGTATGAGACCCAGTACTTC; CDR3: CASSEAGEYETQYF
D: -; J: TRBJ2-1; size: few; V: TRBV29-1; DNA: TGCAGCGTCCCTAGGGGCGATTACAACAATGAGCAGTTCTTC; CDR3: CSVPRGDYNNEQFF
D: -; J: TRBJ2-3; size: -; V: TRBV20-1; DNA: TGCAGTGCTAGAGATGCCGGACTTTCCACAGATACGCAGTATTTT; CDR3: CSARDAGLSTDTQYF
D: -; J: TRBJ2-4; size: -; V: TRBV10-3; DNA: TGTGCCATCATGGACCGAGAAAACATTCAGTACTTC; CDR3: CAIMDRENIQYF
D: TRBD1; J: TRBJ1-2; size: -; V: TRBV20-1; DNA: TGCAGTACAGTGGGGACAGGGGGGAGAGGCTACACCTTC; CDR3: CSTVGTGGRGYTF
D: -; J: TRBJ1-5; size: medium-sized; V: TRBV7-2; DNA: TGTGCCAGCAGCTTAATGGGGAGAGACAATCAGCCCCAGCATTTT; CDR3: CASSLMGRDNQPQHF
D: TRBD1; J: TRBJ1-6; size: few; V: TRBV6-1; DNA: TGTGCCAGCTCCGACCGGACAGGGGTCTCACCCCTCCACTTT; CDR3: CASSDRTGVSPLHF
D: TRBD1; J: TRBJ2-5; size: -; V: TRBV20-1; DNA: TGCAGTGCTTCAAACAGGGGAGAGACCCAGTACTTC; CDR3: CSASNRGETQYF
D: TRBD1; J: TRBJ2-1; size: few; V: TRBV7-3; DNA: TGTGCCAGCAGCTCCCCGGGACAGCCCTACAATGAGCAGTTCTTC; CDR3: CASSSPGQPYNEQFF
D: -; J: TRBJ2-7; size: -; V: TRBV18; DNA: TGTGCCAGCTCGCCTACAGGGCTCAGCATCCACGAGCAGTACTTC; CDR3: CASSPTGLSIHEQYF
D: -; J: TRBJ2-2; size: -; V: TRBV2; DNA: TGTGCCAGCAGACCGACAGTTAACACCGGGGAGCTGTTTTTT; CDR3: CASRPTVNTGELFF
D: -; J: TRBJ1-5; size: -; V: TRBV12-3/TRBV12-4; DNA: TGTGCCAGCAGAGAAGAAGGGATTAGCAATCAGCCCCAGCATTTT; CDR3: CASREEGISNQPQHF
D: -; J: TRBJ1-1; size: few; V: TRBV28; DNA: TGTGCCATCGAGGGGGGGATGGTAGCGACTGAAGCTTTCTTT; CDR3: CAIEGGMVATEAFF
D: -; J: TRBJ2-6; size: -; V: TRBV27; DNA: TGTGCCAGCAGTTTACTGAAGGAGGCTGGGGCCAACGTCCTGACTTTC; CDR3: CASSLLKEAGANVLTF
D: -; J: TRBJ2-1; size: -; V: TRBV15; DNA: TGTGCCACCAGCATTTCGGAGGGAGGGGGCTACTACAATGAGCAGTTCTTC; CDR3: CATSISEGGGYYNEQFF
D: TRBD2; J: TRBJ2-5; size: -; V: TRBV28; DNA: TGTGCCACCCGGGGGGGGTTAGAGACCCAGTACTTC; CDR3: CATRGGLETQYF
D: -; J: TRBJ2-5; size: -; V: TRBV5-6; DNA: TGTGCCAGCAGCTTGAATCAAGAGACCCAGTACTTC; CDR3: CASSLNQETQYF
D: TRBD1; J: TRBJ1-2; size: few; V: TRBV6-5; DNA: TGTGCCAGCAGTTACAACTCACCGGGACAGGGGGCGTTCGACTATGGCTACACCTTC; CDR3: CASSYNSPGQGAFDYGYTF
D: -; J: TRBJ2-5; size: medium-sized; V: TRBV12-3/TRBV12-4; DNA: TGTGCCAGCAGGTTGGGTTCCGAGACCCAGTACTTC; CDR3: CASRLGSETQYF
D: TRBD1; J: TRBJ1-4; size: few; V: TRBV6-1; DNA: TGTGCCAGCACCAAGCCTCAGGGGGCTACTAATGAAAAACTGTTTTTT; CDR3: CASTKPQGATNEKLFF
D: -; J: TRBJ2-7; size: -; V: TRBV9; DNA: TGTGCCAGCAGCGTAGATGCACGACCCTACGAGCAGTACTTC; CDR3: CASSVDARPYEQYF
D: -; J: TRBJ2-7; size: -; V: TRBV20-1; DNA: TGCAGTGCTAGGGAGGGGGGAACCTACGAGCAGTACTTC; CDR3: CSAREGGTYEQYF
D: -; J: TRBJ1-1; size: once; V: TRBV29-1; DNA: TGCAGCGCCACGAGAGGGGGTGGGGAAGCTTTCTTT; CDR3: CSATRGGGEAFF
D: TRBD2; J: TRBJ2-3; size: few; V: TRBV7-2; DNA: TGTGCCAGCAGCTCCCGACTAGCGGGAGAAACAGATACGCAGTATTTT; CDR3: CASSSRLAGETDTQYF
D: -; J: TRBJ1-5; size: -; V: TRBV7-2; DNA: TGTGCCAGCAGCTTAGGGTCTCAGCCCCAGCATTTT; CDR3: CASSLGSQPQHF
D: TRBD1; J: TRBJ2-2; size: -; V: TRBV5-1; DNA: TGCGCCAGCAGCTTACAGGGGACCGGGGAGCTGTTTTTT; CDR3: CASSLQGTGELFF
D: -; J: TRBJ2-5; size: -; V: TRBV7-2; DNA: TGTGCCAGCAGCTCCTCCCTGGGCCAAGAGACCCAGTACTTC; CDR3: CASSSSLGQETQYF
D: -; J: TRBJ2-3; size: -; V: TRBV19; DNA: TGTGCCAGTAGTATCCCTTATAGCACAGATACGCAGTATTTT; CDR3: CASSIPYSTDTQYF
D: -; J: TRBJ1-1; size: few; V: TRBV6-5; DNA: TGTGCCAGCAGTTACGTGACAGGATTCACTGAAGCTTTCTTT; CDR3: CASSYVTGFTEAFF
D: TRBD1; J: TRBJ1-2; size: few; V: TRBV6-1; DNA: TGTGCCAGCAGTGAAGCTTTCCGGGACAGCCGTGGCTACACCTTC; CDR3: CASSEAFRDSRGYTF
D: -; J: TRBJ1-6; size: few; V: TRBV11-2; DNA: TGTGCCAGCAGAACCTCAGGGATCAATTCACCCCTCCACTTT; CDR3: CASRTSGINSPLHF
D: -; J: TRBJ2-5; size: -; V: TRBV27; DNA: TGTGCCAGCAGTTCCGGGGAGACCCAGTACTTC; CDR3: CASSSGETQYF
D: -; J: TRBJ2-3; size: -; V: TRBV7-3; DNA: TGTGCCAGCAGCTTAACTCTAAGCGGCACAGATACGCAGTATTTT; CDR3: CASSLTLSGTDTQYF
D: -; J: TRBJ2-3; size: -; V: TRBV7-6; DNA: TGTGCCAGCAGCTTAGGTGGTATAACGACAGATACGCAGTATTTT; CDR3: CASSLGGITTDTQYF
D: TRBD2; J: TRBJ2-7; size: -; V: TRBV5-6; DNA: TGTGCCAGCAGCTTGAAGGCGGGAGTCGACGAGCAGTACTTC; CDR3: CASSLKAGVDEQYF
D: TRBD1; J: TRBJ2-7; size: -; V: TRBV6-1; DNA: TGTGCCAGCACGAGGGACAGGGTCCACGAGCAGTACTTC; CDR3: CASTRDRVHEQYF
D: -; J: TRBJ2-1; size: -; V: TRBV15; DNA: TGTGCCACCAGCAGAGCGGGGGCCTACAATGAGCAGTTCTTC; CDR3: CATSRAGAYNEQFF
D: -; J: TRBJ1-1; size: -; V: TRBV7-3; DNA: TGTGCCAGCAGCTTTGGGGGAGGCACTGAAGCTTTCTTT; CDR3: CASSFGGGTEAFF
D: TRBD2; J: TRBJ2-1; size: -; V: TRBV6-2/TRBV6-3; DNA: TGTGCCAGCAGACTAGCGGGAGACAATGAGCAGTTCTTC; CDR3: CASRLAGDNEQFF
D: -; J: TRBJ2-2; size: few; V: TRBV20-1; DNA: TGCAGTGCACCCCCAGCAGGGTGGAAGAACACCGGGGAGCTGTTTTTT; CDR3: CSAPPAGWKNTGELFF
D: TRBD2; J: TRBJ2-5; size: few; V: TRBV20-1; DNA: TGCAGTGCTATCCAATGGACTAGCGGGAGGGGGAGGGAGACCCAGTACTTC; CDR3: CSAIQWTSGRGRETQYF
D: -; J: TRBJ2-5; size: -; V: TRBV6-1; DNA: TGTGCCAACAGCCCCCGTATGGAGACCCAGTACTTC; CDR3: CANSPRMETQYF
D: TRBD2; J: TRBJ2-3; size: -; V: TRBV14; DNA: TGTGCCAGCAGGCTAGCGGGAGCACCAGATACGCAGTATTTT; CDR3: CASRLAGAPDTQYF
D: -; J: TRBJ2-7; size: -; V: TRBV20-1; DNA: TGCAGTGCTAACACTTATCGGTCCCTATCCTACGAGCAGTACTTC; CDR3: CSANTYRSLSYEQYF
D: -; J: TRBJ2-7; size: medium-sized; V: TRBV27; DNA: TGTGCCAGCTCAAACTCCGGGACATATAACTACGAGCAGTACTTC; CDR3: CASSNSGTYNYEQYF
D: -; J: TRBJ1-1; size: once; V: TRBV4-1; DNA: TGCGCCAGCAGCCAGGGGACGGCCCGGGACACTGAAGCTTTCTTT; CDR3: CASSQGTARDTEAFF
D: -; J: TRBJ2-3; size: -; V: TRBV9; DNA: TGTGCCAGCAGCAGAGGGACTTCTAGCACAGATACGCAGTATTTT; CDR3: CASSRGTSSTDTQYF
D: -; J: TRBJ2-6; size: -; V: TRBV15; DNA: TGTGCCACCAGCAGAGTGAGTGGACACCTTCCCTCTGGGGCCAACGTCCTGACTTTC; CDR3: CATSRVSGHLPSGANVLTF
D: -; J: TRBJ2-5; size: -; V: TRBV2; DNA: TGTGCCAGCCGGACAGACCAAGAGACCCAGTACTTC; CDR3: CASRTDQETQYF
D: TRBD1; J: TRBJ1-2; size: -; V: TRBV6-2/TRBV6-3; DNA: TGTGCCAGCAGTTACACCGCGGACAGGGCTTATGGCTACACCTTC; CDR3: CASSYTADRAYGYTF
D: -; J: TRBJ1-2; size: few; V: TRBV10-3; DNA: TGTGCCATCAGTGAGAGATCCTATGGCTACACCTTC; CDR3: CAISERSYGYTF
D: TRBD1; J: TRBJ2-7; size: -; V: TRBV6-1; DNA: TGTGCCAGCAGCCAATTACCGGGACAGGGTGCCTACGAGCAGTACTTC; CDR3: CASSQLPGQGAYEQYF
D: TRBD2; J: TRBJ2-5; size: -; V: TRBV18; DNA: TGTGCCAGCTCACCAACACGACTAGCGGGAGCAGAGACCCAGTACTTC; CDR3: CASSPTRLAGAETQYF
D: -; J: TRBJ1-5; size: few; V: TRBV27; DNA: TGTGCCAGCAGCCGGGGCGGGACGGGGAGCAATCAGCCCCAGCATTTT; CDR3: CASSRGGTGSNQPQHF
D: -; J: TRBJ1-5; size: medium-sized; V: TRBV20-1; DNA: TGCAGTGCTAGGACCGGGAATAGCAATCAGCCCCAGCATTTT; CDR3: CSARTGNSNQPQHF